The entry below describes one T cell receptor gamma chain. This clone's antigen is unknown. Per-nucleotide qualities are absent, and no much larger clonotype sits a single base away. The record originates from a study of human gamma delta and Vdelta1 T cells (dated by TCRdb to 2017 to 2018). Study-level background: In this study, the researchers looked at Delta One T cells, which are Vd1+ gamma-delta T cells, to see how well they work as cytotoxic effectors against acute myeloid leukemia.

What the research found in general, with its limitations: According to the report, Delta One T cells were polyclonal and showed broad cytotoxic targeting of acute myeloid leukemia.

Libraries were constructed by PCR. Sequencer: Illumina MiSeq. With CATT, TCRdb called clones again from the public reads; duplicate DNA rows were later joined. Recorded for this sample are some 5,000 gamma-chain clones; more than 30% of them occurred a single time. The top ten hold just under 3% of the sample. Via the germline V gene, CDR1 is VINAFY and CDR2 YDVSNSKD. V is trimmed back by 1 base and J by 3 bases, and the junction contains 11 bases that no gene match accounts for. Measured from the cysteine to the phenylalanine, the CDR3 is 17 residues long. This entry keeps only the CDR3 DNA: 51 bases, framed from base 1.

The chain is assembled from TRGV5 and TRGJP2. Sequencing was carried out using Vdelta1 gamma-delta T cells from blood grown in culture (DOT cells). The sample's cell subset or site, from its label and the paper: Delta One T cells, in vitro expanded/differentiated Vd1+ gamma-delta T cells. The clonotype originates from a human donor in good health. In nucleotide form, the sequence is TGTGCCACCTGGGACAGCCATCTTCCCGGTAGTGATTGGATCAAGACGTTT. It specifies CATWDSHLPGSDWIKTF.